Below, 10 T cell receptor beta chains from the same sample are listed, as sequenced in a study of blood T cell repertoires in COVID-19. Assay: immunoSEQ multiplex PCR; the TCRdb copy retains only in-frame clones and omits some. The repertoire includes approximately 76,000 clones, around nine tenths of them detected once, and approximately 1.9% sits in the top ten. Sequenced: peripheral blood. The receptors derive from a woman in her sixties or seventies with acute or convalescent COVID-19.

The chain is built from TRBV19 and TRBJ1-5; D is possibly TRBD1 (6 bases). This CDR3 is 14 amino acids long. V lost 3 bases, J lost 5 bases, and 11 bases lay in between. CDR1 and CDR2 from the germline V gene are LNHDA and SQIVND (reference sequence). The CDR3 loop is CASSIGTNDQPQHF. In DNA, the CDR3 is TGTGCCAGTAGTATTGGGACAAACGATCAGCCCCAGCATTTT.

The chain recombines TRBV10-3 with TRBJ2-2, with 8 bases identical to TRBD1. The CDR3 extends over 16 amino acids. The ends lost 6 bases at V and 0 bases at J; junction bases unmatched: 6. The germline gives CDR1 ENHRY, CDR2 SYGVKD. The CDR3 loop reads CAIRYGQGPNTGELFF. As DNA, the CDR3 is TGTGCCATCAGATATGGACAGGGCCCGAACACCGGGGAGCTGTTTTTT.

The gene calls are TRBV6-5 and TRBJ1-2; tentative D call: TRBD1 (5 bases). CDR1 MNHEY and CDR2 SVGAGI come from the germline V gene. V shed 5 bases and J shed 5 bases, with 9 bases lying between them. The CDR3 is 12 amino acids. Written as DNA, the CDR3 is TGTGCCAGCAGTCTCAGGGATTATGGCTACACCTTC. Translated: CASSLRDYGYTF.

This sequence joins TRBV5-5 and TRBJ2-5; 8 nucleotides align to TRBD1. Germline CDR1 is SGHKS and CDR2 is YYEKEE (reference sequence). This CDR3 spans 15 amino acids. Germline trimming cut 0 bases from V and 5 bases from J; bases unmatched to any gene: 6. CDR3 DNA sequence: TGTGCCAGCAGCTTGGAGTCAGGGGGCTGGGAGACCCAGTACTTC. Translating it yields CASSLESGGWETQYF. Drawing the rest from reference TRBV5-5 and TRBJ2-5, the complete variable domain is DAGVTQSPTHLIKTRGQQVTLRCSPISGHKSVSWYQQVLGQGPQFIFQYYEKEERGRGNFPDRFSARQFPNYSSELNVNALLLGDSALYLCASSLESGGWETQYFGPGTRLLVL.

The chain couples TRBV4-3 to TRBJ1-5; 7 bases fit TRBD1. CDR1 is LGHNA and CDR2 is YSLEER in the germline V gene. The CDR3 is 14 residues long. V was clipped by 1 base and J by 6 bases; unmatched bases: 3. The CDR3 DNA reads TGCGCCAGCAGCCAAGGACAGGGACGTCAGCCCCAGCATTTT. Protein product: CASSQGQGRQPQHF.

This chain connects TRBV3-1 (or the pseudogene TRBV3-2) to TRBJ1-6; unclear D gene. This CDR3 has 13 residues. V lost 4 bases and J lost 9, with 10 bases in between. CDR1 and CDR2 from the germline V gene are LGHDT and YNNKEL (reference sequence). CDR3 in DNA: TGTGCCAGCAGCCCATCTCTAGGTTCACCCCTCCACTTT. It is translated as CASSPSLGSPLHF.

CDR3 DNA sequence: TGTGCTAGTGGTTTACCGGGTCAGCCCCAGCATTTT. It yields the protein CASGLPGQPQHF. The rearrangement links TRBV12-5 to TRBJ1-5; no definite D call. Per germline, CDR1 LGHNT and CDR2 FRNRAP. V was pared by 3 bases and J by 6 bases, with 6 bases between. CDR3 length equals 12 residues.

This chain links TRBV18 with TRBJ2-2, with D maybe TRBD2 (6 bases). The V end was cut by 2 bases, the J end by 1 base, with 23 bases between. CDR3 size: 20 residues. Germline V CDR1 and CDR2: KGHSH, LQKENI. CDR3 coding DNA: TGTGCCAGCTCACCATACCCGGACTATGCCGGTGCGGAGAACACCGGGGAGCTGTTTTTT. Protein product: CASSPYPDYAGAENTGELFF.

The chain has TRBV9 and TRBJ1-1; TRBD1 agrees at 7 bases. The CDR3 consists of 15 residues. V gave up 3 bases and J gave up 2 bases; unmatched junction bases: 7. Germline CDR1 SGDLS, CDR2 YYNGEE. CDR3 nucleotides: TGTGCCAGCAGCGCCAAAGGGACAGCTAACACTGAAGCTTTCTTT. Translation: CASSAKGTANTEAFF.

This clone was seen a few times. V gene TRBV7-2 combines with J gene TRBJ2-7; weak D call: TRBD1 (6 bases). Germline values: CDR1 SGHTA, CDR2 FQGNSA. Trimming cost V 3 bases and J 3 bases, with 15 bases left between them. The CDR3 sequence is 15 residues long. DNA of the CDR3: TGTGCCAGCAGCTTCTCCTCAGGACAGATCTACGAGCAGTACTTC. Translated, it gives CASSFSSGQIYEQYF.